The 31 T cell receptor beta chains presented below share a single source sample, sequenced in a study of T cells after yellow fever vaccination (dated by TCRdb to about 2019). The treatment or condition label of this sample denotes: live attenuated yellow fever vaccine strain. The library was obtained by 5' RACE. Instrument used: Illumina HiSeq 2500. TCRdb cleaned the public reads at Q25 with fastp, built clones with MiXCR and kept in-frame beta chains. Rows are combined by CDR3 protein, so each entry shows the most common genes and DNA. For this sample there are hundreds of thousands of distinct CDR3 sequences; roughly 12% appear just once. Over 13% of the sample belongs to the ten largest clones. The material sequenced was PBMCs, taken on the day of the yellow fever booster vaccination. The receptors come from a man aged 25 to 45 who received the YFV17D yellow fever vaccine.

The sample holds many counts of this clonotype. This chain's CDR3 is CASSSLYTGELFF. The CDR3 bases are TGTGCCAGCAGCTCCCTTTACACCGGGGAGCTGTTTTTT. The J gene is TRBJ2-2, the V gene TRBV7-9; D remains unclear. Germline loops: CDR1 SEHNR, CDR2 FQNEAQ (reference sequence). The V end was cut by 4 bases, the J end by 3 bases, with 6 bases between. The CDR3 loop spans 13 amino acids.

This clonotype was seen only a few times. The rearrangement links TRBV19 to TRBJ1-5, with a weak D call TRBD1 (6 bases). V dropped 1 base and J dropped 5 bases, with 12 bases sitting between them. CDR3 size: 15 residues. The germline V gene has CDR1 LNHDA and CDR2 SQIVND (reference sequence). The CDR3: CASSIGQGTYQPQHF. The CDR3 bases are TGTGCCAGTAGTATAGGGCAGGGGACTTATCAGCCCCAGCATTTT.

In its sample, this clonotype was seen many times. The chain carries TRBV20-1 and TRBJ1-6; unclear D gene. Germline-derived CDR1 and CDR2 are DFQATT and SNEGSKA (reference sequence). The CDR3 runs to 13 residues. Between the trimmed V and J ends, which lost 2 bases and 7 bases, there was a span of 9 bases. Written as DNA, the CDR3 is TGCAGTGCTAGACACACGGCGAATTCACCCCTCCACTTT. Its protein is CSARHTANSPLHF.

The chain uses TRBV9 and TRBJ2-1; D remains ambiguous. The CDR3 spans 16 residues. The germline V gene has CDR1 SGDLS and CDR2 YYNGEE. Deletions cut 0 bases from V and 1 base from J, with 11 bases between. CDR3 sequence (DNA): TGTGCCAGCAGCGTAGGAACCGGGTATTCCTACAATGAGCAGTTCTTC. Translating it yields CASSVGTGYSYNEQFF.

The chain carries TRBV20-1 and TRBJ1-5, with a tentative D call TRBD1 (6 bases). There are 12 residues in the CDR3. The germline gives CDR1 DFQATT, CDR2 SNEGSKA (reference sequence). The V and J ends lost 7 bases and 4 bases respectively, with 11 bases between them. CDR3 in amino acids: CSGRTGNQPQHF. Here the CDR3 DNA reads TGCAGTGGTCGTACAGGGAATCAGCCCCAGCATTTT.

This clonotype was seen only a few times. The V gene is TRBV6-5, the J gene TRBJ1-1; D is ambiguous. This CDR3 region has 12 residues. The V gene's germline CDR1 is MNHEY and CDR2 SVGAGI. V lost 4 bases, J lost 3 bases, and 6 bases lay in between. The DNA of the CDR3 is TGTGCCAGCAGTTCCCGCTACACTGAAGCTTTCTTT. Translating gives CASSSRYTEAFF.

This clonotype was seen many times. CDR3 protein: CASSPGPNTEAFF. DNA of the CDR3: TGTGCCAGCAGCCCTGGACCGAACACTGAAGCTTTCTTT. This rearrangement joins TRBV18 to TRBJ1-1, with D unresolved. The V gene lost 8 bases and the J gene lost 1 base, with 11 bases spanning the gap. The CDR3 loop spans 13 amino acids. The germline V gene encodes CDR1 KGHSH and CDR2 LQKENI.

This clonotype was counted a few times. The CDR3 here is CASRASGSNNEQFF. The CDR3 DNA is TGTGCCAGCAGAGCTAGCGGGAGTAACAATGAGCAGTTCTTC. The V and J genes are TRBV6-2 or TRBV6-3 and TRBJ2-1; TRBD2 agrees at 10 bases. Germline CDR1 is MNHEY and CDR2 is SVGEGT. V was pared by 6 bases and J by 5 bases, with 4 bases of the junction left unmatched. The CDR3 is made up of 14 amino acids.

This clonotype showed up just a few times. This chain links TRBV5-6 with TRBJ2-3, with D possibly TRBD1 on 7 matching bases. Germline CDR1 reads SGHDT; CDR2 reads YYEEEE. The germline V and J ends were trimmed by 5 bases and 2 bases, with 12 bases remaining between them. This CDR3 is 14 amino acids long. CDR3 sequence (DNA): TGTGCCAGCAGGCGGGGACAGCTCACAGATACGCAGTATTTT. Its protein product is CASRRGQLTDTQYF.

Many counts were recorded for this clonotype. CDR3 nucleotides: TGTGCTAGTGGTTTGGTACCCTTCCCCGGGGAGCTGTTTTTT. This sequence encodes CASGLVPFPGELFF. The V and J genes are TRBV12-5 and TRBJ2-2, with unresolved D. Germline assignment: CDR1 LGHNT and CDR2 FRNRAP. The CDR3 totals 14 residues. Trimming removed 0 bases from V and 6 bases from J, with 8 bases in between. The variable domain in full, completed from reference TRBV12-5 and TRBJ2-2, reads DARVTQTPRHKVTEMGQEVTMRCQPILGHNTVFWYRQTMMQGLELLAYFRNRAPLDDSGMPKDRFSAEMPDATLATLKIQPSEPRDSAVYFCASGLVPFPGELFFGEGSRLTVL.

The V call is TRBV27, the J call TRBJ2-2; no clear D gene. Trimming took off 3 bases at V and 7 bases at J, with 12 bases between the two ends. This CDR3 contains 14 residues. Germline V gene data show CDR1 as MNHEY and CDR2 as SMNVEV (reference sequence). The CDR3 nucleotides are TGTGCCAGCAGTTTGGAAAGGGAATACGGGGAGCTGTTTTTT. Protein sequence: CASSLEREYGELFF.

V and J are TRBV6-1 and TRBJ1-2; D gene ambiguous. This CDR3 contains 15 residues. Germline CDR1 and CDR2: MNHNS and SASEGT. V lost 7 bases and J 7 bases, leaving 22 bases between the germline ends. The CDR3 sequence: CASTIDHWGASGYTF. The DNA for the CDR3 is TGTGCCAGCACCATAGATCATTGGGGTGCCTCTGGCTACACCTTC.

The rearrangement links TRBV24-1 to TRBJ2-5, with 7 positions matching TRBD1. Germline assignment: CDR1 KGHDR and CDR2 SFDVKD. The V gene end was trimmed by 0 bases and the J gene end by 5 bases; junction bases not matched to a gene: 11. The CDR3 is made up of 17 amino acids. CDR3 sequence: CATSDLGARGSGETQYF. In DNA, the CDR3 is TGTGCCACCAGTGATTTGGGCGCCAGGGGGTCGGGGGAGACCCAGTACTTC.

V usage is TRBV6-1 and J usage is TRBJ2-1, with TRBD2 matching 12 bases. The CDR3 spans 19 residues. Germline V CDR1 and CDR2: MNHNS, SASEGT. The V segment lost 4 bases and the J segment 0 bases; nucleotides outside the gene matches: 10. Here the CDR3 DNA reads TGTGCCAGCAGTGTTCTAGCGGGAGGGCGAGAGCCCTCCTACAATGAGCAGTTCTTC. Its translation is CASSVLAGGREPSYNEQFF.

The chain is built from TRBV20-1 and TRBJ2-1, with a weak D call TRBD2 (6 bases). From germline, CDR1 is DFQATT and CDR2 SNEGSKA (reference sequence). This CDR3 spans 14 amino acids. The ends were cut back, 3 bases at V and 8 bases at J, with 17 bases in the middle. CDR3 bases: TGCAGTGCTAGCGGAATGACTAGTCCCCATGAGCAGTTCTTC. Its translation: CSASGMTSPHEQFF.

This clonotype has a handful of counts. The chain couples TRBV6-1 to TRBJ2-7; 12 bases align to TRBD1. This CDR3 is 15 amino acids long. In germline, CDR1 is MNHNS, CDR2 SASEGT. With V trimmed by 6 bases and J by 2 bases, 5 bases remained unmatched. CDR3 in amino acids: CASRRRDRGPYEQYF. The CDR3 DNA sequence: TGTGCCAGCAGACGTCGGGACAGGGGGCCCTACGAGCAGTACTTC.

The chain uses TRBV5-1 and TRBJ2-5, with 9 positions matching TRBD2. Germline assignment: CDR1 SGHRS and CDR2 YFSETQ. V dropped 4 bases and J dropped 4; count of bases not matched to a gene: 2. The length of the CDR3 is 13 residues. CDR3 region: CASSISGRETQYF. In nucleotides, the CDR3 is TGCGCCAGCAGCATTAGCGGGAGAGAGACCCAGTACTTC.

This clonotype was found a few times. V gene TRBV27 combines with J gene TRBJ2-1; D unresolved. Germline lookup yields CDR1 MNHEY and CDR2 SMNVEV (reference sequence). Trimming shortened V by 4 bases and J by 10 bases, and 8 bases separated the two germline ends. There are 11 residues in the CDR3. The CDR3 sequence is CASSYAREQFF. CDR3 nucleotides: TGTGCCAGCAGTTATGCTCGGGAGCAGTTCTTC.

In its sample, this clonotype was seen many times. Here the CDR3 reads CSVRPHPAETQYF. In nucleotides, the CDR3 is TGCAGCGTTCGGCCCCATCCGGCGGAGACCCAGTACTTC. J is TRBJ2-5 and V is TRBV29-1; D gene ambiguous. The CDR3 covers 13 residues. Trimming cost V 5 bases and J 5 bases, with 15 bases left between them. Germline CDR1 SQVTM, CDR2 ANQGSEA.

This clonotype came up many times. J is TRBJ1-2 and V is TRBV5-1; D unclear. Per germline, CDR1 SGHRS and CDR2 YFSETQ. V was pared by 2 bases and J by 8 bases, with 10 bases between. This CDR3 comprises 12 residues. The CDR3 region has the DNA TGCGCCAGCAGCTTTGGCAGTATCGGCTACACCTTC. Protein product: CASSFGSIGYTF.

V gene TRBV7-2 combines with J gene TRBJ2-5, with 14 bases fitting TRBD2. Unmatched junction bases numbered 6, after V lost 7 bases and J lost 5 bases. The germline gives CDR1 SGHTA, CDR2 FQGNSA. The CDR3 is 15 residues long. The CDR3 nucleotides read TGTGCCAGCACAAGGGGACTAGCGGGAGTGGAGACCCAGTACTTC. It specifies CASTRGLAGVETQYF.

The gene calls are TRBV20-1 and TRBJ2-1, with 7 bases that match TRBD2. The CDR3 consists of 15 residues. J was trimmed by 0 bases and V by 4 bases; bases with no gene match: 6. Germline V gene data show CDR1 as DFQATT and CDR2 as SNEGSKA (reference sequence). The CDR3 sequence: CSANPGGGSYNEQFF. The DNA for the CDR3 is TGCAGTGCTAACCCAGGCGGGGGCTCCTACAATGAGCAGTTCTTC.

The CDR3 sequence: CASRRRSGQSSYEQYF. CDR3 nucleotides: TGTGCCAGCAGACGGAGGAGCGGACAGAGCTCCTACGAGCAGTACTTC. The rearrangement joins TRBV7-2 to TRBJ2-7; D might be TRBD1 (6 bases). The CDR3 has 16 residues. Germline assignment: CDR1 SGHTA and CDR2 FQGNSA. Trimming shortened V by 6 bases and J by 0 bases, and 18 bases separated the two germline ends. The full variable domain, in which reference TRBV7-2 and TRBJ2-7 provide the parts outside the CDR3, is GAGVSQSPSNKVTEKGKDVELRCDPISGHTALYWYRQSLGQGLEFLIYFQGNSAPDKSGLPSDRFSAERTGGSVSTLTIQRTQQEDSAVYLCASRRRSGQSSYEQYFGPGTRLTVT.

This clonotype was seen a handful of times. The CDR3 region has the DNA TGTGCCAGCAGCCAAGCAAGTAGCGGGAGGGCCGAAGAGACCCAGTACTTC. Residues: CASSQASSGRAEETQYF. This chain links TRBV3-1 with TRBJ2-5; 11 bases map to TRBD2. The V gene's germline CDR1 is LGHDT and CDR2 YNNKEL (reference sequence). Trimming cost V 1 base and J 3 bases; bases outside gene matches: 7. This CDR3 comprises 17 residues.

This clonotype was counted only a few times. The V and J genes are TRBV18 and TRBJ1-4; tentative D call: TRBD1 (5 bases). CDR1 and CDR2 from the germline V gene are KGHSH and LQKENI. CDR3 size: 12 residues. V was trimmed by 2 bases and J by 9 bases, leaving 7 bases between them. The CDR3 region is CASSPKGKKLFF. In DNA form, the CDR3 reads TGTGCCAGCTCACCAAAGGGGAAAAAACTGTTTTTT.

The sample holds a few counts of this clonotype. The J gene is TRBJ2-3, the V gene TRBV7-9; 10 bases agree with TRBD2. This CDR3 is built from 13 residues. Germline V lookup: CDR1 SEHNR, CDR2 FQNEAQ (reference sequence). The J segment lost 6 bases and the V segment lost 7 bases, leaving 4 bases of the junction unmatched. CDR3 amino acids: CASIKGLADTQYF. In nucleotides, the CDR3 is TGTGCCAGCATAAAGGGACTAGCGGATACGCAGTATTTT.

This clonotype has only a few counts. The chain uses TRBV10-3 and TRBJ2-1; 7 bases match TRBD2. Per the germline V gene, CDR1 is ENHRY and CDR2 is SYGVKD. Unmatched junction bases numbered 5, after V lost 5 bases and J lost 4 bases. There are 14 residues in the CDR3. In DNA form, the CDR3 reads TGTGCCATCAGTAGCGGGACTGATTACAATGAGCAGTTCTTC. Its translation is CAISSGTDYNEQFF.

V and J are TRBV6-4 and TRBJ2-3; D perhaps matches TRBD2 (5 bases). Germline V gene data show CDR1 as MRHNA and CDR2 as SNTAGT. The germline V and J ends were trimmed by 2 bases and 1 base, with 10 bases remaining between them. The CDR3 is 15 amino acids. The CDR3 nucleotides are TGTGCCAGCAGTGACAACCAGGAGGGCACAGATACGCAGTATTTT. Translation: CASSDNQEGTDTQYF.

On this clonotype itself: One end of the junction fails to match germline, which may point to a read error. V is TRBV29-1 and J is TRBJ2-5; 10 positions match TRBD2. From germline, CDR1 is SQVTM and CDR2 ANQGSEA. The CDR3 consists of 14 residues. The CDR3, as DNA: TGCAGCGCCTTAGCGGGAGGCGGGAGAGAGACCCTGTACTTC. Translation: CSALAGGGRETLYF.

In its sample, this clonotype was seen a few times. The J gene is TRBJ2-2, the V gene TRBV5-1, with 7 bases matching TRBD1. Germline V lookup: CDR1 SGHRS, CDR2 YFSETQ. The J segment lost 4 bases and the V segment lost 0 bases, leaving 6 bases of the junction unmatched. The CDR3 extends over 16 amino acids. The DNA of the CDR3 is TGCGCCAGCAGCTTGGTACTCCGGACAGGCACCGGGGAGCTGTTTTTT. It is translated as CASSLVLRTGTGELFF.

A few counts support this clonotype. The V call is TRBV29-1, the J call TRBJ1-1; unclear D gene. The V gene's germline CDR1 is SQVTM and CDR2 ANQGSEA. With 5 bases removed from V and 0 bases from J, the gap between germline ends came to 10 bases. This CDR3 is 13 amino acids long. The DNA for the CDR3 is TGCAGCGTTCCAGGAACTTTGAACACTGAAGCTTTCTTT. This sequence encodes CSVPGTLNTEAFF.